The 5 T cell receptor beta chains below were found in one sample sequenced in a study of T cell responses to AZD1222 COVID-19 vaccine. Using immunoSEQ multiplex PCR, the repertoire was profiled, and TCRdb retains in-frame clones only, with some absent. Among some 75,000 clones listed, 70% to 90% were seen once. This specimen was peripheral blood, taken on day 0 of AZD1222 vaccination. The receptors were gathered from an adult in good health.

The V gene is TRBV4-2, the J gene TRBJ1-2, with no clear D. The V end was cut by 2 bases, the J end by 2 bases, with 15 bases between. The CDR3 is 16 residues long. CDR1 and CDR2 (germline): LGHNA, YNFKEQ. The chain's CDR3 is CASSQRHPAANYGYTF. For the CDR3, the DNA is TGTGCCAGCAGCCAACGACACCCGGCAGCCAACTATGGCTACACCTTC.

V is TRBV5-1 and J is TRBJ2-5; D may be TRBD1 or TRBD2 (5 bases each). Per germline, CDR1 SGHRS and CDR2 YFSETQ. V lost 0 bases to trimming and J lost 7 bases, with 10 bases between them. The CDR3 runs 13 residues. CDR3 amino acids: CASSLGDVRTQYF. For the CDR3, the DNA is TGCGCCAGCAGCTTGGGGGACGTGAGGACCCAGTACTTC.

This rearrangement joins TRBV5-1 to TRBJ2-1, with 7 positions matching TRBD1. Looked up from germline, CDR1 is SGHRS and CDR2 is YFSETQ. Trimming removed 4 bases from V and 8 bases from J; junction bases left unmatched: 3. The CDR3 length is 12 residues. The CDR3 loop reads CASSIQGYEQFF. CDR3 bases: TGCGCCAGCAGCATACAGGGGTATGAGCAGTTCTTC.

A single count supports this clone. V is TRBV18 and J is TRBJ1-1; TRBD1 might be the D (5 bases). Trimming shortened V by 5 bases and J by 4 bases, and 11 bases separated the two germline ends. Germline values: CDR1 KGHSH, CDR2 LQKENI. CDR3 length equals 13 residues. The CDR3 coding sequence is TGTGCCAGCTCATTACAGGCCTTCACTGAAGCTTTCTTT. Translating gives CASSLQAFTEAFF.

The chain is built from TRBV6-4 and TRBJ1-1; the D is unclear. The germline V and J ends were trimmed by 0 bases and 1 base, with 6 bases remaining between them. CDR3 length equals 14 residues. Germline V gives CDR1 MRHNA, CDR2 SNTAGT. The CDR3 DNA follows: TGTGCCAGCAGTGACTCGAGCCGGAACACTGAAGCTTTCTTT. It is translated as CASSDSSRNTEAFF.